The 20 T cell receptor beta chains below were found in one sample sequenced in a study of vaccination and CD4 T cells after COVID-19. TCRdb called the PCR reads again in MiXCR, with one record for every CDR3 protein. In the table there are about 28,000 distinct CDR3 sequences, roughly 45% of which are singletons. Documented time point: late sampling 161 to 241 days after vaccination in a few convalescent patients. The sample here was CD4+ T cells from blood, taken about 7 months after SARS-CoV-2 vaccination. The receptors shown here come from a human donor who had recovered from COVID-19.

The V gene is TRBV5-5, the J gene TRBJ2-1, with 7 nucleotides matching TRBD2. With V trimmed by 5 bases and J by 6 bases, 14 bases remained unmatched. In germline, CDR1 is SGHKS, CDR2 YYEKEE (reference sequence). The CDR3 is made up of 16 amino acids. The CDR3 DNA reads as TGTGCCAGCAGTTTGCGCCGGGGAGGGATGGGCAATGAGCAGTTCTTC. This translates into CASSLRRGGMGNEQFF.

V gene TRBV2 combines with J gene TRBJ2-7; 13 positions agree with TRBD2. The V and J ends lost 9 bases and 6 bases, in that order; junction bases with no gene match: 8. The germline V gene has CDR1 SNHLY and CDR2 FYNNEI. The CDR3 consists of 14 residues. The CDR3 nucleotides are TGTGCCAGGGGACTAGCGGGACTACCGGGCGAGCAGTACTTC. Translated: CARGLAGLPGEQYF.

The gene calls are TRBV6-1 and TRBJ2-1; D possibly matches TRBD1 or TRBD2 (6 bases each). From germline, CDR1 is MNHNS and CDR2 SASEGT. This CDR3 region has 16 residues. The V and J ends lost 6 bases and 7 bases respectively, with 22 bases between them. The CDR3 region has the DNA TGTGCCAGCAGACTCACGGGGGCGCAACGGATGAATGAGCAGTTCTTC. Protein: CASRLTGAQRMNEQFF.

The V call is TRBV6-1, the J call TRBJ1-1, with 8 positions matching TRBD1. The CDR3 sequence is 15 residues long. Germline V gene data show CDR1 as MNHNS and CDR2 as SASEGT. The ends lost 4 bases at V and 4 bases at J; junction bases unmatched: 8. CDR3 sequence: CASSVPDRGATEAFF. The CDR3 DNA is TGTGCCAGCAGTGTCCCTGACAGGGGAGCCACTGAAGCTTTCTTT.

This clonotype showed up just a few times. This rearrangement joins TRBV6-8 to TRBJ1-2; TRBD1 agrees at 7 bases. CDR1 and CDR2 from the germline V gene are MNHGY and SAAAGT. With 5 bases clipped from V and 8 bases from J, the junction kept 8 bases outside the gene matches. This CDR3 region has 13 residues. CDR3 DNA sequence: TGTGCCAGCAGTCCCCCAGACAGGGTCGGCTACACCTTC. Protein product: CASSPPDRVGYTF.

There are a few counts of this clonotype. This sequence joins TRBV6-5 and TRBJ1-5; a weak D match, TRBD1 (6 bases). The germline V gene has CDR1 MNHEY and CDR2 SVGAGI. Trimming removed 3 bases from V and 11 bases from J, with 14 bases in between. This CDR3 is 13 amino acids long. In nucleotides, the CDR3 is TGTGCCAGCAGTTATCGACCACAGGGAACCCAGCATTTT. The encoded protein is CASSYRPQGTQHF.

This clonotype was counted a few times. V gene TRBV7-3 combines with J gene TRBJ1-1; a possible D gene is TRBD1 (6 bases). V was trimmed by 0 bases and J by 5 bases, leaving 7 bases between them. Germline V gene data show CDR1 as SGHTA and CDR2 as FQGTGA. The CDR3 sequence is 13 residues long. This chain's CDR3 is CASSLTRGTEAFF. In nucleotides, the CDR3 is TGTGCCAGCAGCTTAACTAGGGGGACTGAAGCTTTCTTT.

In this sample, this clonotype turned up a few times. This rearrangement joins TRBV20-1 to TRBJ2-3; 8 bases agree with TRBD2. The CDR3 runs 15 residues. V lost 2 bases, J lost 4 bases, and 8 bases stayed unmatched. Germline CDR1 DFQATT, CDR2 SNEGSKA (reference sequence). CDR3 region: CSARLASGYPDTQYF. In DNA form, the CDR3 reads TGCAGTGCTAGACTCGCTAGCGGGTACCCAGATACGCAGTATTTT.

V usage is TRBV6-1 and J usage is TRBJ2-1; D might be TRBD1 or TRBD2, each matching 6 bases. V was pared by 6 bases and J by 5 bases, with 14 bases between. This CDR3 has 14 residues. Germline CDR1 is MNHNS and CDR2 is SASEGT. CDR3 DNA: TGTGCCAGCAGGGACCGGGGGCTAAACAATGAGCAGTTCTTC. Encoded protein: CASRDRGLNNEQFF.

V and J are TRBV28 and TRBJ1-2; D call uncertain. The CDR3 consists of 14 residues. The germline gives CDR1 MDHEN, CDR2 SYDVKM. The V gene lost 6 bases and the J gene lost 3 bases, with 14 bases spanning the gap. The CDR3 sequence is CASSPGPGDYGYTF. Written as DNA, the CDR3 is TGTGCCAGCAGCCCCGGTCCGGGCGACTATGGCTACACCTTC.

The chain uses TRBV20-1 and TRBJ2-3; 11 nucleotides match TRBD2. From germline, CDR1 is DFQATT and CDR2 SNEGSKA (reference sequence). There are 14 residues in the CDR3. J lost 2 bases, V lost 3 bases, and 1 base had no gene match. The CDR3 loop reads CSARTSGATDTQYF. DNA for the CDR3: TGCAGTGCTAGGACTAGCGGGGCCACAGATACGCAGTATTTT.

The chain has TRBV2 and TRBJ2-3; 10 bases align to TRBD2. This CDR3 has 14 amino acids. Germline CDR1 is SNHLY and CDR2 is FYNNEI. After removal of 6 bases from V and 1 base from J, the junction contained 1 base not matched to a gene. The CDR3 loop is CASSTSGGTDTQYF. DNA for the CDR3: TGTGCCAGCAGCACTAGCGGGGGCACAGATACGCAGTATTTT.

This sequence joins TRBV6-1 and TRBJ2-7; no clear D. Germline lookup yields CDR1 MNHNS and CDR2 SASEGT. With 6 bases removed from V and 7 bases from J, the gap between germline ends came to 10 bases. This CDR3 spans 11 amino acids. The CDR3 is CASRGTVEQYF. The CDR3, as DNA: TGTGCCAGCAGGGGTACGGTGGAGCAGTACTTC.

The chain recombines TRBV6-2 or TRBV6-3 with TRBJ2-1; 8 bases match TRBD2. CDR1 MNHEY and CDR2 SVGEGT come from the germline V gene. V lost 5 bases, J lost 3 bases, and 6 bases stayed unmatched. The CDR3 contains 15 residues. CDR3 amino acids: CASSPTSGSYNEQFF. Here the CDR3 DNA reads TGTGCCAGCAGTCCTACTAGCGGAAGCTACAATGAGCAGTTCTTC.

In this sample, this clonotype turned up a few times. V usage is TRBV20-1 and J usage is TRBJ2-7; D perhaps matches TRBD1 (6 bases). Germline assignment: CDR1 DFQATT and CDR2 SNEGSKA (reference sequence). With 5 bases removed from V and 4 bases from J, the gap between germline ends came to 27 bases. The CDR3 covers 17 residues. CDR3 protein: CSAFSQDQGSLSYEQYF. The CDR3 nucleotides read TGCAGTGCTTTCTCGCAAGACCAGGGGTCTCTTAGTTACGAGCAGTACTTC.

The rearrangement joins TRBV20-1 to TRBJ2-1; D is perhaps TRBD2 (5 bases). Germline assignment: CDR1 DFQATT and CDR2 SNEGSKA (reference sequence). This CDR3 has 14 residues. The V end was cut by 1 base, the J end by 7 bases, with 14 bases between. This CDR3 is CSARGWAGENEQFF. Here the CDR3 DNA reads TGCAGTGCTAGAGGTTGGGCTGGGGAGAATGAGCAGTTCTTC.

V is TRBV6-2 or TRBV6-3 and J is TRBJ1-5; D gene unclear. Germline V gene lookup returns CDR1 MNHEY and CDR2 SVGEGT. The CDR3 runs to 16 residues. V lost 4 bases to trimming and J lost 4 bases, with 17 bases between them. The CDR3 here is CASSSADAQGNQPQHF. The CDR3 DNA follows: TGTGCCAGCAGTTCGGCCGACGCCCAAGGAAATCAGCCCCAGCATTTT.

Turning to this clonotype: A much larger clone differs by one base, so this may be a read error. The chain couples TRBV6-4 to TRBJ2-3; tentative D call: TRBD2 (5 bases). The CDR3 is 15 residues long. Germline V gene data show CDR1 as MRHNA and CDR2 as SNTAGT. DNA for the CDR3: TGTGCCGGCAGTGACTCGAGTGGAGCGGCAGATACGCAGTATTTT. Translated: CAGSDSSGAADTQYF.

V is TRBV15 and J is TRBJ2-7; 13 positions match TRBD2. Germline CDR1 and CDR2: LNHNV and YYDKDF (reference sequence). The CDR3 is made up of 17 amino acids. The V gene end was trimmed by 3 bases and the J gene end by 3 bases; junction bases not matched to a gene: 8. The CDR3 coding sequence is TGTGCCACCAGCAGGGATCCGGGACTAGCGGGATACTACGAGCAGTACTTC. Protein product: CATSRDPGLAGYYEQYF.

V and J are TRBV19 and TRBJ1-1, with 7 bases matching TRBD1. This CDR3 is 15 amino acids long. Germline values: CDR1 LNHDA, CDR2 SQIVND (reference sequence). Trimming cost V 3 bases and J 10 bases; bases outside gene matches: 14. The DNA for the CDR3 is TGTGCCAGTAGTATCCGCTCCGAGGGGGCGAGGGGAGCTTTCTTT. It encodes CASSIRSEGARGAFF.